This TCR beta chain originates from a study of cytomegalovirus exposure and HLA in healthy donors. Looking at the study overall: About 180 million T cells yielded 100 million or so unique TCR beta sequences in earlier analysis.

Study-wide findings and caveats: Per a prior analysis, the majority of TCR beta V segments were productive roughly 90% or roughly 30% of the time.

The PCR employed 60 Vbeta primers together with 13 Jbeta primers. This table comes from immunoSEQ multiplex PCR, and its TCRdb copy is limited to in-frame clones, with some not included. The sample shows more than 150,000 clones, around 80% of them seen only once. The CDR3 consists of 12 residues. The V end was cut by 1 base, the J end by 7 bases, with 10 bases between. CDR1 is GTSNPN and CDR2 is SVGIG in the germline V gene (reference sequence). As concerns this clone: Its antigen is undetermined.

Source material: PBMCs. The rearrangement links TRBV30 to TRBJ1-1; D is possibly TRBD1 (6 bases). The sequence was obtained from a woman in her twenties or thirties in good health and CMV-seronegative. The CDR3 DNA sequence: TGTGCCTGGAGTGAACAGGGAATTGAAGCTTTCTTT. It encodes CAWSEQGIEAFF.